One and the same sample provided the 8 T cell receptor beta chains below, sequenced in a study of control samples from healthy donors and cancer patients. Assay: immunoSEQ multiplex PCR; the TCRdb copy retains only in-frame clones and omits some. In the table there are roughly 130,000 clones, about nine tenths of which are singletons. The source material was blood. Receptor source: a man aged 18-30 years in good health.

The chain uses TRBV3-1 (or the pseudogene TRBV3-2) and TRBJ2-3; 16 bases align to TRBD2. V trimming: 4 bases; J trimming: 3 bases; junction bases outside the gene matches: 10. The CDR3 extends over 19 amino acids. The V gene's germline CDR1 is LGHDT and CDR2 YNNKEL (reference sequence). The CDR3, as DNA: TGTGCCAGCAGCCCACAACCGGGACTAGCGGGAGGGCCTACAGATACGCAGTATTTT. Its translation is CASSPQPGLAGGPTDTQYF.

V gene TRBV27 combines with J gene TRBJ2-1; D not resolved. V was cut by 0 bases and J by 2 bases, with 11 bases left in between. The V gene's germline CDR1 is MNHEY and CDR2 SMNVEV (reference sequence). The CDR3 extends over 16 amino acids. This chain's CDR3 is CASSLSVRQAYNEQFF. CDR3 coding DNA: TGTGCCAGCAGTTTATCAGTGAGGCAGGCCTACAATGAGCAGTTCTTC.

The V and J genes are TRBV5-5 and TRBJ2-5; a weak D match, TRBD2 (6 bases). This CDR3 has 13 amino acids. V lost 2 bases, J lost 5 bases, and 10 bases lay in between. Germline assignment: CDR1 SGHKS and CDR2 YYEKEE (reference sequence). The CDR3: CASSFPGEETQYF. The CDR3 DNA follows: TGTGCCAGCAGCTTTCCGGGAGAGGAGACCCAGTACTTC.

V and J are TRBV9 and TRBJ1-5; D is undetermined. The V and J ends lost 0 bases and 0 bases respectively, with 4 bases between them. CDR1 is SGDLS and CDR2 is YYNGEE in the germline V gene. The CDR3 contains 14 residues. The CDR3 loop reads CASSVDYSNQPQHF. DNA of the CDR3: TGTGCCAGCAGCGTAGACTATAGCAATCAGCCCCAGCATTTT.

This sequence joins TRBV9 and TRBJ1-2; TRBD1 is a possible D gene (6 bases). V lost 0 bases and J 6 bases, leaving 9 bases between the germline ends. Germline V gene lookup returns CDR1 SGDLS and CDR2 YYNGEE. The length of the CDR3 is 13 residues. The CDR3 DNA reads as TGTGCCAGCAGCGTAGGGGGGCGGAATGGCTACACCTTC. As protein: CASSVGGRNGYTF.

The DNA of the CDR3 is TGCGCCAGCAGCCAATACGACAGGGCGAACACTGAAGCTTTCTTT. Translating it yields CASSQYDRANTEAFF. This chain joins TRBV4-1 and TRBJ1-1, with 7 bases lining up with TRBD1. CDR1 and CDR2 (germline): MGHRA, YSYEKL. V lost 2 bases and J lost 1; bases outside the gene matches: 4. The CDR3 spans 15 residues.

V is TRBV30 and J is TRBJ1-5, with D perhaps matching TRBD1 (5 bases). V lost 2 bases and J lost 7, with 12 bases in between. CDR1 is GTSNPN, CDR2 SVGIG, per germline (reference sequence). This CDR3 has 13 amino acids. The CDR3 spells CAWSLGEPQPQHF. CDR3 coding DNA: TGTGCCTGGAGTTTGGGGGAACCACAGCCCCAGCATTTT.

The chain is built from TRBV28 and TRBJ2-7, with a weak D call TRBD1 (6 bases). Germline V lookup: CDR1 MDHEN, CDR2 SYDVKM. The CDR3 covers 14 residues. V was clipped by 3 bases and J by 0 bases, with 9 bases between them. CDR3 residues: CASSFTGSSYEQYF. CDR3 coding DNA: TGTGCCAGCAGTTTTACAGGGTCCTCCTACGAGCAGTACTTC.